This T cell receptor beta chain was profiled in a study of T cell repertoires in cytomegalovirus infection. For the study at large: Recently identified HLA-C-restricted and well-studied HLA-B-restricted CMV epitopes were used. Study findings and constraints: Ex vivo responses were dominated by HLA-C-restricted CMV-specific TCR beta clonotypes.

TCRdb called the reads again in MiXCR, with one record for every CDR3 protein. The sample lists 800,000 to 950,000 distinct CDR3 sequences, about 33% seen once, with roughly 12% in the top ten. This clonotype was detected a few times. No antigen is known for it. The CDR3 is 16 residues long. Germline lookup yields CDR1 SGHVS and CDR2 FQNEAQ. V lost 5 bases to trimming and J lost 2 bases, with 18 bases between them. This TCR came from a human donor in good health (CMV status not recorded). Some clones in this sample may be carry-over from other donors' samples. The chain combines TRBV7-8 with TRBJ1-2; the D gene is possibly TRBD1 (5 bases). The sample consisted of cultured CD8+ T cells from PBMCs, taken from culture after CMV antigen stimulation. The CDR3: CASSPLREGLNYGYTF. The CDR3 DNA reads TGTGCCAGCAGCCCCCTCCGGGAGGGGCTAAACTATGGCTACACCTTC.